A single sample gave rise to the 25 T cell receptor beta chains below, sequenced in a study of T-cell reconstitution after alpha-beta-depleted transplantation in children. Using unique molecular identifiers, the investigators prepared the TCRbeta library. TCRdb fed the PCR reads into MiXCR, producing one record per CDR3 protein. The sample lists some 290,000 distinct CDR3 sequences; approximately 9.8% were seen once. This specimen consisted of PBMCs from the stem cell graft donor, obtained from the stem cell graft. The receptors were sampled from a human donor who donated a stem cell graft to a child with SCID.

This clonotype was observed many times. The chain uses TRBV11-2 and TRBJ2-7; D is perhaps TRBD1 or TRBD2 (5 bases each). CDR3 length: 15 amino acids. The germline CDR1 and CDR2 sequences are SGHAT and FQNNGV. Trimming removed 1 base from V and 5 bases from J, with 15 bases in between. CDR3 sequence: CASSLGTGAQDEQYF. The CDR3 DNA sequence: TGTGCCAGCAGCTTAGGGACCGGGGCACAAGACGAGCAGTACTTC. The full variable domain, completed using reference TRBV11-2 and TRBJ2-7, is EAGVAQSPRYKIIEKRQSVAFWCNPISGHATLYWYQQILGQGPKLLIQFQNNGVVDDSQLPKDRFSAERLKGVDSTLKIQPAKLEDSAVYLCASSLGTGAQDEQYFGPGTRLTVT.

The chain uses TRBV27 and TRBJ1-2, with D possibly TRBD1 on 5 matching bases. The CDR3 has 16 amino acids. V was pared by 5 bases and J by 7 bases, with 23 bases between. Looked up from germline, CDR1 is MNHEY and CDR2 is SMNVEV (reference sequence). CDR3 sequence: CASSQDGGRQRGGYTF. Written as DNA, the CDR3 is TGTGCCAGCAGTCAAGACGGCGGCAGACAAAGGGGTGGCTACACCTTC.

This clonotype has more than one count but fewer than ten. The rearrangement joins TRBV15 to TRBJ1-2; D remains unclear. V was pared by 0 bases and J by 4 bases, with 9 bases between. Germline CDR1 reads LNHNV; CDR2 reads YYDKDF (reference sequence). CDR3 length equals 14 residues. The CDR3 nucleotides read TGTGCCACCAGCAGAGATTTAGGACCCTATGGCTACACCTTC. Translating it yields CATSRDLGPYGYTF. The full variable domain, with the rest looked up from reference TRBV15 and TRBJ1-2, is DAMVIQNPRYQVTQFGKPVTLSCSQTLNHNVMYWYQQKSSQAPKLLFHYYDKDFNNEADTPDNFQSRRPNTSFCFLDIRSPGLGDTAMYLCATSRDLGPYGYTFGSGTRLTVV.

There are a few counts of this clonotype. CDR3 loop: CASSSNRGVDGYTF. CDR3 in DNA: TGTGCCAGCAGCTCAAACAGGGGGGTCGATGGCTACACCTTC. This sequence joins TRBV11-2 and TRBJ1-2, with 8 positions matching TRBD1. CDR1 is SGHAT, CDR2 FQNNGV, per germline. The CDR3 is 14 amino acids. Unmatched junction bases numbered 7, after V lost 4 bases and J lost 6 bases.

The rearrangement links TRBV12-3 or TRBV12-4 to TRBJ2-1; TRBD2 matches 14 bases. After removal of 7 bases from V and 7 bases from J, the junction contained 6 bases not matched to a gene. The CDR3 covers 15 residues. The DNA for the CDR3 is TGTGCCAGCATCCCCCGACTAGCGGGGGGGAATGAGCAGTTCTTC. Amino acid sequence: CASIPRLAGGNEQFF.

The V call is TRBV25-1, the J call TRBJ2-5; 11 bases fit TRBD2. From germline, CDR1 is MGHDK and CDR2 SYGVNS. There are 15 residues in the CDR3. V gave up 4 bases and J gave up 4 bases; unmatched junction bases: 5. CDR3 DNA: TGTGCCAGCAGTGTCGGGACTAGCGGTGGAGAGACCCAGTACTTC. It translates to CASSVGTSGGETQYF.

This clonotype was counted at least ten times. The chain couples TRBV3-1 to TRBJ2-7; weak D call: TRBD1 (7 bases). Per the germline V gene, CDR1 is LGHDT and CDR2 is YNNKEL (reference sequence). Trimming shortened V by 0 bases and J by 4 bases, and 13 bases separated the two germline ends. CDR3 length equals 15 residues. DNA for the CDR3: TGTGCCAGCAGCCAAGATAGTCCAGGGGGGTACGAGCAGTACTTC. Translated: CASSQDSPGGYEQYF.

The chain recombines TRBV3-1 with TRBJ2-3; D unclear. The ends were cut back, 6 bases at V and 2 bases at J, with 12 bases in the middle. The CDR3 loop spans 14 amino acids. The V gene's germline CDR1 is LGHDT and CDR2 YNNKEL (reference sequence). CDR3 nucleotides: TGTGCCAGCAGAACTAACGCCGACACAGATACGCAGTATTTT. It is translated as CASRTNADTDTQYF.

In its sample, this clonotype was seen a few times. The chain employs TRBV18 and TRBJ2-3; TRBD1 matches 9 bases. Trimming at V came to 6 bases and at J to 2 bases, leaving 6 bases not matched to a gene. Germline V lookup: CDR1 KGHSH, CDR2 LQKENI. There are 15 residues in the CDR3. CDR3 bases: TGTGCCAGCTCCCACGGGGACAGGGACACAGATACGCAGTATTTT. As protein: CASSHGDRDTDTQYF.

This clonotype has at least ten counts. This chain joins TRBV29-1 and TRBJ1-1; possible D gene TRBD1, 5 bases. Germline-derived CDR1 and CDR2 are SQVTM and ANQGSEA. V was cut by 7 bases and J by 4 bases, with 16 bases left in between. This CDR3 is built from 13 residues. This CDR3 is CSAELGASTEAFF. The CDR3, as DNA: TGCAGCGCCGAACTCGGGGCCAGCACTGAAGCTTTCTTT.

V is TRBV27 and J is TRBJ2-3; 10 bases agree with TRBD1. The CDR3 covers 15 residues. V dropped 0 bases and J dropped 3; count of bases not matched to a gene: 0. Germline CDR1 reads MNHEY; CDR2 reads SMNVEV (reference sequence). In nucleotides, the CDR3 is TGTGCCAGCAGTTTATCGGGACAGGGGACAGATACGCAGTATTTT. It is translated as CASSLSGQGTDTQYF.

This clonotype has only one observation. V gene TRBV3-1 combines with J gene TRBJ2-3; a weak D match, TRBD2 (6 bases). CDR3 length: 15 amino acids. Germline V gene sequence: CDR1 LGHDT, CDR2 YNNKEL (reference sequence). The V end lost 11 bases, the J end lost 3 bases, and 21 bases lay between the germline ends. CDR3 protein: CACTQEGTWTDTQYF. Written as DNA, the CDR3 is TGTGCCTGCACCCAAGAGGGGACTTGGACAGATACGCAGTATTTT.

This clonotype was detected ten times or more. The chain uses TRBV5-1 and TRBJ2-3; D call uncertain. Per germline, CDR1 SGHRS and CDR2 YFSETQ. V lost 0 bases and J lost 0, with 8 bases in between. The CDR3 extends over 15 amino acids. The DNA for the CDR3 is TGCGCCAGCAGCTTGGGGCGCCCTAGCACAGATACGCAGTATTTT. Translation: CASSLGRPSTDTQYF.

This clonotype was observed a handful of times. The chain joins TRBV7-2 to TRBJ2-1; maybe TRBD2 (6 bases). Trimming pared 5 bases from V and 6 bases from J, leaving 17 bases between. The CDR3 covers 15 residues. Germline V lookup: CDR1 SGHTA, CDR2 FQGNSA. The CDR3 here is CASSLYNGLSNEQFF. Here the CDR3 DNA reads TGTGCCAGCAGCCTGTACAACGGACTATCCAATGAGCAGTTCTTC. The whole variable domain, remainder taken from reference TRBV7-2 and TRBJ2-1, is GAGVSQSPSNKVTEKGKDVELRCDPISGHTALYWYRQSLGQGLEFLIYFQGNSAPDKSGLPSDRFSAERTGGSVSTLTIQRTQQEDSAVYLCASSLYNGLSNEQFFGPGTRLTVL.

The chain links TRBV29-1 to TRBJ2-1; D is perhaps TRBD1 (6 bases). Germline lookup yields CDR1 SQVTM and CDR2 ANQGSEA. The CDR3 covers 15 residues. Trimming left V 1 base short and J 1 base short, with 11 bases between. Written as DNA, the CDR3 is TGCAGCGTTGAAGCCCCGACAGGTTCCTACAATGAGCAGTTCTTC. Protein product: CSVEAPTGSYNEQFF.

There are a few counts of this clonotype. This rearrangement joins TRBV28 to TRBJ1-2; D not certain. CDR1 MDHEN and CDR2 SYDVKM come from the germline V gene. V lost 5 bases to trimming and J lost 8 bases, with 12 bases between them. The CDR3 consists of 12 residues. CDR3 amino acids: CASSNAGRGYTF. The CDR3 nucleotides are TGTGCCAGCAGTAACGCGGGCCGAGGCTACACCTTC.

The V gene is TRBV20-1, the J gene TRBJ2-1, with 7 bases identical to TRBD2. With 3 bases clipped from V and 6 bases from J, the junction kept 8 bases outside the gene matches. This CDR3 spans 14 amino acids. CDR1 and CDR2 (germline): DFQATT, SNEGSKA (reference sequence). As DNA, the CDR3 is TGCAGTGCTAGTGTGGGGGGGGGTTCCAATGAGCAGTTCTTC. Its translation is CSASVGGGSNEQFF.

The V and J genes are TRBV5-1 and TRBJ2-7; D possibly corresponds to TRBD2 (5 bases). There are 14 residues in the CDR3. Germline-derived CDR1 and CDR2 are SGHRS and YFSETQ. V was trimmed by 0 bases and J by 3 bases, leaving 10 bases between them. The CDR3 loop reads CASSLGGIDYEQYF. In DNA, the CDR3 is TGCGCCAGCAGCTTGGGAGGGATCGACTACGAGCAGTACTTC.

The sample holds many counts of this clonotype. The genes are TRBV12-3 or TRBV12-4 and TRBJ1-6, with unresolved D. The CDR3 spans 16 residues. Deletions cut 3 bases from V and 0 bases from J, with 9 bases between. The CDR3: CASSFQAGSYNSPLHF. CDR3 in DNA: TGTGCCAGCAGTTTCCAGGCGGGCTCCTATAATTCACCCCTCCACTTT.

This clonotype showed up just a few times. V and J are TRBV20-1 and TRBJ2-2; either TRBD1 or TRBD2 may supply D (5 bases each). Germline V gene data show CDR1 as DFQATT and CDR2 as SNEGSKA (reference sequence). V lost 5 bases and J 1 base, leaving 11 bases between the germline ends. The CDR3 runs to 14 residues. The CDR3 sequence: CSAGARGNTGELFF. The DNA for the CDR3 is TGCAGTGCTGGGGCTCGGGGGAACACCGGGGAGCTGTTTTTT.

This clonotype was counted between two and nine times. The CDR3 DNA reads as TGTGCCAGCAGCTTAGCTTCCCGGGGGAACACCGGGGAGCTGTTTTTT. Translating it yields CASSLASRGNTGELFF. The rearrangement joins TRBV7-8 to TRBJ2-2; D is possibly TRBD2 (5 bases). Germline V gene data show CDR1 as SGHVS and CDR2 as FQNEAQ. The CDR3 contains 16 residues. Deletions cut 0 bases from V and 1 base from J, with 9 bases between.

The chain links TRBV5-5 to TRBJ1-1; possibly TRBD1 for D (5 bases). V lost 1 base, J lost 6 bases, and 10 bases lay in between. The germline CDR1 and CDR2 sequences are SGHKS and YYEKEE (reference sequence). The CDR3 has 13 residues. CDR3 nucleotides: TGTGCCAGCAGCTTGTGGGGCATGGCTGAAGCTTTCTTT. As protein: CASSLWGMAEAFF. Full variable domain (remainder filled in from reference TRBV5-5 and TRBJ1-1): DAGVTQSPTHLIKTRGQQVTLRCSPISGHKSVSWYQQVLGQGPQFIFQYYEKEERGRGNFPDRFSARQFPNYSSELNVNALLLGDSALYLCASSLWGMAEAFFGQGTRLTVV.

This clonotype has a handful of counts. The chain has TRBV5-6 and TRBJ2-5, with D possibly matching TRBD1 (6 bases). CDR1 is SGHDT, CDR2 YYEEEE, per germline. This CDR3 is built from 16 residues. Trimming pared 4 bases from V and 1 base from J, leaving 17 bases between. The CDR3 protein is CASSRGFGQIQETQYF. In nucleotides, the CDR3 is TGTGCCAGCAGCCGAGGATTTGGACAGATCCAAGAGACCCAGTACTTC.

J is TRBJ2-5 and V is TRBV12-3 or TRBV12-4; TRBD1 matches 8 bases. This CDR3 has 15 amino acids. V shed 5 bases, J shed 4 bases, and the junction held 9 bases outside the gene matches. As DNA, the CDR3 is TGTGCCAGCAGTCTCTATTATGGACAGGGAGAGACCCAGTACTTC. Protein sequence: CASSLYYGQGETQYF.

This rearrangement joins TRBV5-1 to TRBJ2-7; D might be TRBD1 or TRBD2, each matching 6 bases. The V and J ends lost 4 bases and 0 bases respectively, with 14 bases between them. This CDR3 has 15 amino acids. Germline V gives CDR1 SGHRS, CDR2 YFSETQ. CDR3 protein: CASSGGGGGSYEQYF. Here the CDR3 DNA reads TGCGCCAGCAGCGGCGGAGGGGGAGGCTCCTACGAGCAGTACTTC.